These T cell receptor beta chains were read from a single sample in a study of T cells in Graves' hyperthyroidism and ophthalmopathy. TCRdb re-called the multiplex PCR reads with MiXCR, one entry per CDR3 protein. The sample has 490,000 or so distinct CDR3 sequences, 46% seen once. Sample: peripheral blood or thyroid tissue (not recorded which). These receptors were collected from an adult woman with Graves' disease, either hyperthyroidism or ophthalmopathy (not recorded which). Each CDR3 is given with its conserved first and last residue. D genes are given only for firm matches. Not every row has a clone size; where given, it reads once, few, many or a size class.

d_call: .
clone_size: .
j_call: TRBJ1-5
v_call: TRBV7-8
cdr3_nt: TGTGCCAGCAGCTTAGGTAGGAAGGAGCAGCCCCAGCATTTT
cdr3_aa: CASSLGRKEQPQHF

d_call: TRBD2
clone_size: many
j_call: TRBJ2-5
v_call: TRBV4-1
cdr3_nt: TGCGCCAGCAGCCCCGTCAGTCCAGCGGGAGGCGCGACCCAGTACTTC
cdr3_aa: CASSPVSPAGGATQYF

d_call: .
clone_size: .
j_call: TRBJ2-7
v_call: TRBV11-2
cdr3_nt: TGCAATGGCCCCTACGAGCAGTACTTC
cdr3_aa: CNGPYEQYF

d_call: .
clone_size: .
j_call: TRBJ2-5
v_call: TRBV29-1
cdr3_nt: TGCAGCGTTGATGGCGGGTTAGGGGGGCGGGAGACCCAGTACTTC
cdr3_aa: CSVDGGLGGRETQYF

d_call: TRBD2
clone_size: .
j_call: TRBJ2-7
v_call: TRBV4-1
cdr3_nt: TGCGCCAGCAGCCAAGGGGCCAGCGTGGGGAGGGTCTACGAGCAGTACTTC
cdr3_aa: CASSQGASVGRVYEQYF

d_call: .
clone_size: .
j_call: TRBJ1-2
v_call: TRBV6-5
cdr3_nt: TGTGCCAGCAGTTACTTTACCGGGGGGGGCAACTATGGCTACACCTTC
cdr3_aa: CASSYFTGGGNYGYTF

d_call: .
clone_size: many
j_call: TRBJ1-3
v_call: TRBV6-5
cdr3_nt: TGTGCCAGCAGTTATGCGGGGGTCTCTGGAAACACCATATATTTT
cdr3_aa: CASSYAGVSGNTIYF

d_call: TRBD1
clone_size: .
j_call: TRBJ1-6
v_call: TRBV2
cdr3_nt: TGTGCCAGTCGAGGGGGACAGGGCAATTCACCCCTCCACTTT
cdr3_aa: CASRGGQGNSPLHF

d_call: .
clone_size: many
j_call: TRBJ1-2
v_call: TRBV10-3
cdr3_nt: TGTGCCATCAGTGAGTCCGGGGGTCTCCCCCCAGGCTACACCTTC
cdr3_aa: CAISESGGLPPGYTF

d_call: TRBD1
clone_size: many
j_call: TRBJ1-1
v_call: TRBV7-9
cdr3_nt: TGTGCCAGCAGCTTCTTACCGACAGGGGAGAACACTGAAGCTTTCTTT
cdr3_aa: CASSFLPTGENTEAFF

d_call: TRBD1
clone_size: many
j_call: TRBJ2-7
v_call: TRBV12-3/TRBV12-4
cdr3_nt: TGTGCCAGCAGTTTAGAGACAGGGGCTGCCTACGAGCAGTACTTC
cdr3_aa: CASSLETGAAYEQYF